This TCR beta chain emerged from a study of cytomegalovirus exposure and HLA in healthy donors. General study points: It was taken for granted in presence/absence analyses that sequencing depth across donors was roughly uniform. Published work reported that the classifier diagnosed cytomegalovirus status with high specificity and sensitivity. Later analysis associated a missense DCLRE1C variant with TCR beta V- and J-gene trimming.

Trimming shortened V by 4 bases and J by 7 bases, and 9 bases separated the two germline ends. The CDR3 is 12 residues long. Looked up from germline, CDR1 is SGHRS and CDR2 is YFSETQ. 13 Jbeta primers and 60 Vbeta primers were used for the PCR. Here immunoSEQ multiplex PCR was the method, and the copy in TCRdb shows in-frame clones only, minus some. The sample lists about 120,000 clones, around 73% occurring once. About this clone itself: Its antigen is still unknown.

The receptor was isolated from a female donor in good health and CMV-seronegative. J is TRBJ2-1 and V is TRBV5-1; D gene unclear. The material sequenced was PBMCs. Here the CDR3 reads CASSLLGNEQFF. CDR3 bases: TGCGCCAGCAGCCTGCTAGGAAATGAGCAGTTCTTC.